The sequence of this TCR beta chain was determined in a study of T-cell reconstitution after alpha-beta-depleted transplantation in children. Unique molecular identifiers tagged the TCRbeta library. MiXCR was run by TCRdb on the PCR reads, yielding one entry per CDR3 protein. The profile shows roughly 420,000 distinct CDR3 sequences, about 17% of them singletons. Overall study results and limits: Some patients showed high day-60 TCRbeta diversity, which derived from surviving recipient T cells and thymic progenitors.

Germline V gene sequence: CDR1 SGHTA, CDR2 FQGNSA. CDR3 length: 16 amino acids. Trimming took off 1 base at V and 0 bases at J, with 10 bases between the two ends. About this clonotype: As yet, its antigen is unknown.

The chain employs TRBV7-2 and TRBJ2-4; no clear D. This sample comprised PBMCs, mostly from graft donor cells, obtained 360 days after TCRalphabeta/CD19-depleted stem cell transplant. The receptor was isolated from a boy under three years old who had a stem cell transplant for Wiskott-Aldrich syndrome, so the T cells may come from the graft donor. DNA for the CDR3: TGTGCCAGCAGCTTAGTTCCAGCCGGAGCCAAAAACATTCAGTACTTC. Its protein product is CASSLVPAGAKNIQYF.